One and the same sample provided the 7 T cell receptor beta chains below, sequenced in a study of T cells after yellow fever vaccination. MiXCR, run by TCRdb on the 5' RACE reads, gives a single entry per CDR3 protein. The sample contains about 510,000 distinct CDR3 sequences, just over 20% of which appear only once. The sample here was PBMCs, taken approximately 22 days after the first yellow fever vaccination. These receptor sequences come from a man aged 18 to 29 who received the YFV17D yellow fever vaccine.

The sample holds a few counts of this clonotype. The chain has TRBV15 and TRBJ2-5; 7 positions agree with TRBD2. This CDR3 spans 14 amino acids. The germline CDR1 and CDR2 sequences are LNHNV and YYDKDF (reference sequence). V was clipped by 3 bases and J by 2 bases; unmatched bases: 3. CDR3 residues: CATSSGGTQETQYF. CDR3 coding DNA: TGTGCCACCAGCAGCGGGGGGACTCAAGAGACCCAGTACTTC.

The chain has TRBV10-3 and TRBJ2-2; no clear D. Trimming stripped 6 bases from V and 3 bases from J, with 5 bases between. Germline V gives CDR1 ENHRY, CDR2 SYGVKD. The CDR3 runs to 12 residues. DNA of the CDR3: TGTGCCATCAGCGATTACACCGGGGAGCTGTTTTTT. Protein: CAISDYTGELFF.

This chain uses TRBV5-4 with TRBJ2-5; 8 nucleotides line up with TRBD1. This CDR3 region has 17 residues. CDR1 and CDR2 (germline): SGHNT, YYREEE (reference sequence). The V segment lost 3 bases and the J segment 4 bases; nucleotides outside the gene matches: 14. The CDR3 DNA sequence: TGTGCCAGCAGCTCCGACAGGGGAAGGACTTTTGTAGAGACCCAGTACTTC. Translated: CASSSDRGRTFVETQYF.

This clonotype appeared many times. The V gene is TRBV20-1, the J gene TRBJ1-1; D ambiguous. The CDR3 is 12 amino acids. CDR1 DFQATT and CDR2 SNEGSKA come from the germline V gene (reference sequence). V was trimmed by 3 bases and J by 2 bases, leaving 7 bases between them. In nucleotides, the CDR3 is TGCAGTGCTAGTCTCAGCAACACTGAAGCTTTCTTT. It translates to CSASLSNTEAFF.

The J gene is TRBJ2-1, the V gene TRBV7-9; 11 nucleotides align to TRBD1. Germline V gene lookup returns CDR1 SEHNR and CDR2 FQNEAQ (reference sequence). This CDR3 has 16 residues. V shed 5 bases, J shed 5 bases, and the junction held 8 bases outside the gene matches. The CDR3 here is CASSRTGGAGNNEQFF. CDR3 in DNA: TGTGCCAGCAGCCGGACAGGGGGCGCGGGAAACAATGAGCAGTTCTTC.

In its sample, this clonotype was seen a few times. The chain carries TRBV18 and TRBJ2-5, with 9 positions matching TRBD1. In germline, CDR1 is KGHSH, CDR2 LQKENI. The V segment lost 4 bases and the J segment 5 bases; nucleotides outside the gene matches: 5. The length of the CDR3 is 14 residues. The CDR3: CASSLQDRGETQYF. The CDR3 nucleotides are TGTGCCAGCTCACTACAGGACAGGGGTGAGACCCAGTACTTC.

This clonotype was seen a few times. V and J are TRBV6-5 and TRBJ2-6, with D maybe TRBD2 (6 bases). Deletions cut 4 bases from V and 0 bases from J, with 7 bases between. CDR1 and CDR2 (germline): MNHEY, SVGAGI. The length of the CDR3 is 15 residues. The CDR3 loop reads CASSWGDSGANVLTF. The CDR3, as DNA: TGTGCCAGCAGTTGGGGGGACTCTGGGGCCAACGTCCTGACTTTC.